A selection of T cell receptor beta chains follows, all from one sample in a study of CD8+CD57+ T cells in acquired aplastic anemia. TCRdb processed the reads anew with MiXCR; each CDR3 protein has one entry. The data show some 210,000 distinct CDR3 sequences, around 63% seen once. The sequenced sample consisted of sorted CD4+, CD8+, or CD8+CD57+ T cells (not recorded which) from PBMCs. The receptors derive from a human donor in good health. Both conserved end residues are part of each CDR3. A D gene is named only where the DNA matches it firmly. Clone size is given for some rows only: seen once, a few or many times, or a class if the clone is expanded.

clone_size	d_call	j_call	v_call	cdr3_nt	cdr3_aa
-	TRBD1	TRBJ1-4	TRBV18	TGTGCCAGCTCACCAGCAGGGGGGATAGAAAAACTGTTTTTT	CASSPAGGIEKLFF
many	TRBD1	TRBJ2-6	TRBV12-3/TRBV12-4	TGTGCCAGCAGTTTTCAGACAGGGACCGGGGCCAACGTCCTGACTTTC	CASSFQTGTGANVLTF
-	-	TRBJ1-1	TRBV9	TGTGCCAGCAGCGCAACTCAGGAGAGGAACACTGAAGCTTTCTTT	CASSATQERNTEAFF
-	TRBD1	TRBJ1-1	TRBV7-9	TGTGCCAGCAGCTTCGTCGGGACAGGTGTTCTGACTTTCTTT	CASSFVGTGVLTFF
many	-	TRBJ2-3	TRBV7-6	TGTGCCAGCAGCTTAGATCCTGGGGATACGCAGTATTTT	CASSLDPGDTQYF
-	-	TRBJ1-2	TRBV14	TGTGCCAGCAGCCAATTCGGAGACTATGGCTACACCTTC	CASSQFGDYGYTF
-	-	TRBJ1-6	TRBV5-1	TGCGCCAGCAGCTTAGGAACTGGGTACTCACCCCTCCACTTT	CASSLGTGYSPLHF
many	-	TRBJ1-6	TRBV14	TGTGCCAGCAGCCAAGAAGGCAATTCACCCCTCCACTTT	CASSQEGNSPLHF
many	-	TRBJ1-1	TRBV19	TGTGCCAGTAGTATAAGCCTAAACACTGAAGCTTTCTTT	CASSISLNTEAFF
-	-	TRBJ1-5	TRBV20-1	TGCAGTGCTAGACGCAGGGTCGGAGGGAATCAGCCCCAGCATTTT	CSARRRVGGNQPQHF